This TCR beta chain was recovered during a study of OX40 agonist ivuxolimab in advanced cancers. The sampling schedule covered blood at baseline, cycle 4 day 1, and cycle 7 day 1. Produced via immunoSEQ multiplex PCR; TCRdb's table is partial and in-frame only. This table holds tens of thousands of clones, 80% to 90% found once. CDR1 and CDR2 (germline): SGHDN, FVKESK. V was cut by 4 bases and J by 1 base, with 12 bases left in between. This CDR3 has 15 amino acids. J is TRBJ2-3 and V is TRBV14; the D gene is possibly TRBD2 (6 bases). The specimen was CD4+ or CD8+ T cells sorted from blood, collected in a trial of the OX40 agonist ivuxolimab. The TCR originated in an adult with an advanced solid tumor such as melanoma, head and neck, liver or kidney cancer. Here the CDR3 DNA reads TGTGCCAGCAGCCTGTGGGACTTCCGCACAGATACGCAGTATTTT. Amino acid sequence: CASSLWDFRTDTQYF.